Below, 18 T cell receptor beta chains from the same sample are listed, as sequenced in a study of cytomegalovirus exposure and HLA in healthy donors. The PCR ran on 60 Vbeta and 13 Jbeta primers. Profiled with immunoSEQ multiplex PCR; TCRdb holds only in-frame clones, not every one. In the table there are some 120,000 clones, around three quarters of which are singletons. The sequencing input was PBMCs. These receptors were collected from a young man in good health and CMV-seronegative.

The rearrangement joins TRBV9 to TRBJ2-3, with D perhaps matching TRBD2 (6 bases). The CDR3 spans 14 residues. In germline, CDR1 is SGDLS, CDR2 YYNGEE. Trimming removed 3 bases from V and 6 bases from J, with 14 bases in between. The CDR3 spells CASSGAGTSDTQYF. CDR3 bases: TGTGCCAGCAGCGGAGCGGGTACGTCGGATACGCAGTATTTT.

Turning to this clone: The sample carries other DNA sequences with the same CDR3. The chain has TRBV6-5 and TRBJ2-1; 12 positions agree with TRBD2. CDR1 is MNHEY and CDR2 is SVGAGI in the germline V gene. The V segment lost 6 bases and the J segment 3 bases; nucleotides outside the gene matches: 3. This CDR3 has 15 residues. DNA of the CDR3: TGTGCCAGCAGCTTGGGACTAGCGGGCTACAATGAGCAGTTCTTC. Translating gives CASSLGLAGYNEQFF.

This rearrangement joins TRBV9 to TRBJ1-3; 8 bases fit TRBD1. With 3 bases clipped from V and 6 bases from J, the junction kept 8 bases outside the gene matches. The CDR3 is 15 residues long. The germline V gene has CDR1 SGDLS and CDR2 YYNGEE. CDR3 residues: CASSADPGQENTIYF. For the CDR3, the DNA is TGTGCCAGCAGCGCGGACCCGGGACAGGAAAACACCATATATTTT. Variable domain in full (rest from reference TRBV9 and TRBJ1-3): DSGVTQTPKHLITATGQRVTLRCSPRSGDLSVYWYQQSLDQGLQFLIQYYNGEERAKGNILERFSAQQFPDLHSELNLSSLELGDSALYFCASSADPGQENTIYFGEGSWLTVV.

This CDR3 reads CASSLSPRNEKLFF. CDR3 bases: TGCGCCAGCAGCTTGTCGCCGAGAAATGAAAAACTGTTTTTT. V is TRBV5-1 and J is TRBJ1-4; D is unresolved. The germline CDR1 and CDR2 sequences are SGHRS and YFSETQ. This CDR3 is built from 14 residues. Trimming took 1 base from V and 5 from J, leaving 9 bases between them.

This clone was seen a handful of times. The J gene is TRBJ2-7, the V gene TRBV6-5, with 9 bases aligning to TRBD1. The V gene's germline CDR1 is MNHEY and CDR2 SVGAGI. The CDR3 is 14 amino acids. J lost 5 bases, V lost 2 bases, and 4 bases had no gene match. The CDR3 DNA reads TGTGCCAGCAGTTACGGGACAGGGAGACACGAGCAGTACTTC. Translation gives CASSYGTGRHEQYF.

In this sample, this clone turned up once. V usage is TRBV7-9 and J usage is TRBJ2-2; 9 nucleotides agree with TRBD2. Germline CDR1 SEHNR, CDR2 FQNEAQ (reference sequence). The CDR3 is made up of 17 amino acids. With V trimmed by 2 bases and J by 5 bases, 9 bases remained unmatched. The CDR3, as DNA: TGTGCCAGCAGCTTAAGGGCGGGAGGGCAGCGTACCGGGGAGCTGTTTTTT. It codes for CASSLRAGGQRTGELFF.

Remarks on this clone: The same CDR3 arises from other DNA sequences in this sample as well. The chain joins TRBV27 to TRBJ2-1; 9 positions match TRBD2. CDR1 is MNHEY, CDR2 SMNVEV, per germline (reference sequence). The CDR3 is made up of 15 amino acids. V was pared by 3 bases and J by 4 bases, with 4 bases of the junction left unmatched. CDR3 sequence (DNA): TGTGCCAGCAGTTTGGCGGGAGGGCCTTACAATGAGCAGTTCTTC. The encoded protein is CASSLAGGPYNEQFF.

V usage is TRBV19 and J usage is TRBJ1-5; unclear D gene. In germline, CDR1 is LNHDA, CDR2 SQIVND (reference sequence). This CDR3 has 13 residues. Trimming took off 7 bases at V and 7 bases at J, with 14 bases between the two ends. For the CDR3, the DNA is TGTGCCAGTACGGTCGCCGGGGTCCAGCCCCAGCATTTT. The encoded protein is CASTVAGVQPQHF.

V usage is TRBV5-1 and J usage is TRBJ1-6; D gene uncertain. Trimming shortened V by 0 bases and J by 7 bases, and 11 bases separated the two germline ends. The CDR3 is 15 amino acids. Germline CDR1 is SGHRS and CDR2 is YFSETQ. CDR3 loop: CASSLAGDLNSPLHF. As DNA, the CDR3 is TGCGCCAGCAGCTTGGCCGGGGATTTAAATTCACCCCTCCACTTT.

The rearrangement uses TRBV7-2 and TRBJ2-7, with D possibly matching TRBD1 (6 bases). V dropped 5 bases and J dropped 0 bases, with 8 bases sitting between them. The V gene's germline CDR1 is SGHTA and CDR2 FQGNSA. CDR3 length equals 13 residues. The CDR3: CASSNRDSYEQYF. For the CDR3, the DNA is TGTGCCAGCAGCAACAGGGACTCCTACGAGCAGTACTTC.

The chain combines TRBV29-1 with TRBJ1-4; D possibly corresponds to TRBD1 (5 bases). V lost 5 bases to trimming and J lost 0 bases, with 7 bases between them. Germline CDR1 and CDR2: SQVTM and ANQGSEA. The CDR3 has 13 residues. CDR3 nucleotide sequence: TGCAGCGTTTCGGGGGCAACTAATGAAAAACTGTTTTTT. Amino acids: CSVSGATNEKLFF. The full variable domain, with the rest looked up from reference TRBV29-1 and TRBJ1-4, is SAVISQKPSRDICQRGTSLTIQCQVDSQVTMMFWYRQQPGQSLTLIATANQGSEATYESGFVIDKFPISRPNLTFSTLTVSNMSPEDSSIYLCSVSGATNEKLFFGSGTQLSVL.

The V and J genes are TRBV7-8 and TRBJ2-3; TRBD2 matches at 8 bases. CDR3 size: 15 residues. Germline V gives CDR1 SGHVS, CDR2 FQNEAQ. The junction had 5 bases not matched to a gene; V was cut back by 4 bases and J by 2 bases. The CDR3 nucleotides are TGTGCCAGCAGCTCACTAGCGGACTCCACAGATACGCAGTATTTT. This encodes CASSSLADSTDTQYF.

The table lists this clone with a count of one. This chain joins TRBV11-3 and TRBJ2-5; D remains ambiguous. V lost 5 bases and J lost 0, with 10 bases in between. The CDR3 is 14 amino acids. Germline CDR1 and CDR2: SGHNT and YENEEA. This CDR3 reads CASSGSENQETQYF. The CDR3 region has the DNA TGTGCCAGCAGCGGCTCGGAGAACCAAGAGACCCAGTACTTC.

The genes are TRBV28 and TRBJ2-7; D perhaps matches TRBD2 (7 bases). Between the trimmed V and J ends, which lost 3 bases and 2 bases, there was a span of 14 bases. CDR3 length: 15 residues. The germline gives CDR1 MDHEN, CDR2 SYDVKM. This chain's CDR3 is CASSFRGALTYEQYF. In DNA form, the CDR3 reads TGTGCCAGCAGTTTTCGGGGGGCCCTAACCTACGAGCAGTACTTC.

This clone showed up just a few times. The J gene is TRBJ2-7, the V gene TRBV28; perhaps TRBD2 as D (5 bases). Germline CDR1 MDHEN, CDR2 SYDVKM. The CDR3 is made up of 14 amino acids. V gave up 1 base and J gave up 6 bases, with 13 bases separating them. CDR3 DNA: TGTGCCAGCAGTTTATCACCCGGGGTTCGCGAGCAGTACTTC. Its protein product is CASSLSPGVREQYF. The complete variable domain, with remaining parts taken from reference TRBV28 and TRBJ2-7, reads DVKVTQSSRYLVKRTGEKVFLECVQDMDHENMFWYRQDPGLGLRLIYFSYDVKMKEKGDIPEGYSVSREKKERFSLILESASTNQTSMYLCASSLSPGVREQYFGPGTRLTVT.

The V gene is TRBV29-1, the J gene TRBJ1-2, with 8 positions matching TRBD1. The CDR3 length is 12 residues. The germline V gene encodes CDR1 SQVTM and CDR2 ANQGSEA. V trimming: 3 bases; J trimming: 6 bases; junction bases outside the gene matches: 3. The CDR3 DNA is TGCAGCGTTGACCGGACAGGGAATGGCTACACCTTC. The encoded protein is CSVDRTGNGYTF.

The chain joins TRBV7-7 to TRBJ2-1; D is unresolved. The ends were cut back, 4 bases at V and 4 bases at J, with 14 bases in the middle. Germline CDR1 and CDR2: SSHAT and FNYEAQ (reference sequence). This CDR3 spans 15 amino acids. The CDR3 region is CASSYRFGRYNEQFF. CDR3 nucleotide sequence: TGTGCCAGCAGCTACCGGTTTGGTCGGTACAATGAGCAGTTCTTC.

The J gene is TRBJ2-2, the V gene TRBV2; TRBD2 aligns across 10 bases. Germline V gives CDR1 SNHLY, CDR2 FYNNEI. The CDR3 contains 15 residues. V dropped 10 bases and J dropped 4; count of bases not matched to a gene: 9. This CDR3 reads CATQREGSRTGELFF. In nucleotides, the CDR3 is TGTGCCACACAGCGGGAGGGTAGTCGCACCGGGGAGCTGTTTTTT.